This is a list of T cell receptor beta chains from one sample in a study of cytomegalovirus exposure and HLA in healthy donors. Sequencing was performed with immunoSEQ multiplex PCR; in TCRdb, only in-frame clones are kept and a portion is missing. The table includes some 180,000 clones, about four fifths detected once. Sequencing was done on a sample of PBMCs. Every receptor here comes from a man in his forties or fifties in good health and CMV-seropositive. The CDR3 runs from the conserved cysteine through the conserved F or W. D genes are given only for firm matches. Clone size, where shown, is once, few, many, or a class for clones that have expanded.

CDR3 DNA: TGTGCCAGCAGCTTAGGACTCAGGGGGCTTAGAAACATTCAGTACTTC; CDR3 protein: CASSLGLRGLRNIQYF; clone size: .; D gene: TRBD1; V gene: TRBV11-1; J gene: TRBJ2-4
CDR3 DNA: TGTGCCAGCGCAATAAGCGGGAGAGGAAATACGCAGTATTTT; CDR3 protein: CASAISGRGNTQYF; clone size: .; D gene: TRBD2; V gene: TRBV6-1; J gene: TRBJ2-3
CDR3 DNA: TGTGCCAGTAGGGATCCCGGACAGCGAAATGAAAAACTGTTTTTT; CDR3 protein: CASRDPGQRNEKLFF; clone size: few; D gene: .; V gene: TRBV19; J gene: TRBJ1-4
CDR3 DNA: TGTGCCAGTAGGGACAGGGACAATCAGCCCCAGCATTTT; CDR3 protein: CASRDRDNQPQHF; clone size: .; D gene: TRBD1; V gene: TRBV19; J gene: TRBJ1-5
CDR3 DNA: TGTGCCAGCAGCCTAGGGGTGGTCAGGGTTGGTATCTACGAGCAGTACTTC; CDR3 protein: CASSLGVVRVGIYEQYF; clone size: .; D gene: .; V gene: TRBV7-8; J gene: TRBJ2-7
CDR3 DNA: TGTGCCAGCAGGGGGACAGGGGAGGAAAAACTGTTTTTT; CDR3 protein: CASRGTGEEKLFF; clone size: .; D gene: TRBD1; V gene: TRBV7-9; J gene: TRBJ1-4
CDR3 DNA: TGTGCCAGCAGCTTAGTCGATGGGGGCGAGCAGCCCCAGCATTTT; CDR3 protein: CASSLVDGGEQPQHF; clone size: .; D gene: .; V gene: TRBV7-9; J gene: TRBJ1-5
CDR3 DNA: TGCGCCAGCAAGGGACTAGCGGGAGTGGACTCCTACGAGCAGTACTTC; CDR3 protein: CASKGLAGVDSYEQYF; clone size: .; D gene: TRBD2; V gene: TRBV5-1; J gene: TRBJ2-7
CDR3 DNA: TGTGCCAGCAGCTTAGCGTGGGGAGGGGAGACCCAGTACTTC; CDR3 protein: CASSLAWGGETQYF; clone size: once; D gene: TRBD2; V gene: TRBV7-2; J gene: TRBJ2-5
CDR3 DNA: TGTGCCAGCAGCGCGGACAGAAACACTGAAGCTTTCTTT; CDR3 protein: CASSADRNTEAFF; clone size: .; D gene: .; V gene: TRBV5-4; J gene: TRBJ1-1
CDR3 DNA: TGTGCCAGCACCCCACTCCCCCAGGGAGGGCAGTTCTTC; CDR3 protein: CASTPLPQGGQFF; clone size: .; D gene: .; V gene: TRBV2; J gene: TRBJ2-1
CDR3 DNA: TGTGCCAGTAGTAGACAGGGGGCGCGAGAAAAACTGTTTTTT; CDR3 protein: CASSRQGAREKLFF; clone size: .; D gene: TRBD1; V gene: TRBV19; J gene: TRBJ1-4
CDR3 DNA: TGTGCCAGCATTCCTATTGGTACTAATGAAAAACTGTTTTTT; CDR3 protein: CASIPIGTNEKLFF; clone size: .; D gene: .; V gene: TRBV28; J gene: TRBJ1-4
CDR3 DNA: TGCGCCAGCAGCGCCGACAGTGAAGGCACTGAAGCTTTCTTT; CDR3 protein: CASSADSEGTEAFF; clone size: .; D gene: .; V gene: TRBV5-1; J gene: TRBJ1-1
CDR3 DNA: TGTGCCTGGTCCCTCGGGACAGTTAGCAATCAGCCCCAGCATTTT; CDR3 protein: CAWSLGTVSNQPQHF; clone size: .; D gene: TRBD1; V gene: TRBV30; J gene: TRBJ1-5
CDR3 DNA: TGTGCCAGCAGTTACTGGCGGGGAGAGGATCAGCCCCAGCATTTT; CDR3 protein: CASSYWRGEDQPQHF; clone size: .; D gene: .; V gene: TRBV6-6; J gene: TRBJ1-5
CDR3 DNA: TGTGCCAGCAGGAGGGGGAGGGCCGAAACAGATACGCAGTATTTT; CDR3 protein: CASRRGRAETDTQYF; clone size: few; D gene: .; V gene: TRBV28; J gene: TRBJ2-3
CDR3 DNA: TGTGCCAGCAGTTGGGACAGGGAAACCTACGAGCAGTACTTC; CDR3 protein: CASSWDRETYEQYF; clone size: .; D gene: TRBD1; V gene: TRBV6-5; J gene: TRBJ2-7
CDR3 DNA: TGTGCTAGTGGGTTTAATGAGGACACTGAAGCTTTCTTT; CDR3 protein: CASGFNEDTEAFF; clone size: .; D gene: .; V gene: TRBV12-5; J gene: TRBJ1-1
CDR3 DNA: TGTGCCAGTAGTATGGACACAGGCTCTGAGCAGTACTTC; CDR3 protein: CASSMDTGSEQYF; clone size: .; D gene: .; V gene: TRBV19; J gene: TRBJ2-7
CDR3 DNA: TGTGCCAGCAGCTTTTTGGACGGGGCCTACGAGCAGTACTTC; CDR3 protein: CASSFLDGAYEQYF; clone size: .; D gene: .; V gene: TRBV5-4; J gene: TRBJ2-7
CDR3 DNA: TGTGCCAGCAGTTTAAGGGGTGGCTACACCTTC; CDR3 protein: CASSLRGGYTF; clone size: few; D gene: .; V gene: TRBV28; J gene: TRBJ1-2
CDR3 DNA: TGTGCCAGCAGTGACATAGCCGGGGAGCTGTTTTTT; CDR3 protein: CASSDIAGELFF; clone size: .; D gene: .; V gene: TRBV6-4; J gene: TRBJ2-2
CDR3 DNA: TGCGCCAGCAGCCAAGAGGACAGGGGCAATGAGCAGTTCTTC; CDR3 protein: CASSQEDRGNEQFF; clone size: few; D gene: TRBD1; V gene: TRBV4-3; J gene: TRBJ2-1
CDR3 DNA: TGCAGCGTTGATACTAGGAGCTATGGCTACACCTTC; CDR3 protein: CSVDTRSYGYTF; clone size: .; D gene: .; V gene: TRBV29-1; J gene: TRBJ1-2
CDR3 DNA: TGTGCCAGCAGCCCGGGGGGGACAACCTCTGGAAACACCATATATTTT; CDR3 protein: CASSPGGTTSGNTIYF; clone size: .; D gene: .; V gene: TRBV11-3; J gene: TRBJ1-3
CDR3 DNA: TGTGCCAGCAGCCTCTCTCCGGGCGGGGGATATGGCTACACCTTC; CDR3 protein: CASSLSPGGGYGYTF; clone size: .; D gene: .; V gene: TRBV14; J gene: TRBJ1-2
CDR3 DNA: TGTGCCAGCAGTCCTTCGGGACAGGGAGGCAATCAGCCCCAGCATTTT; CDR3 protein: CASSPSGQGGNQPQHF; clone size: .; D gene: TRBD1; V gene: TRBV27; J gene: TRBJ1-5
CDR3 DNA: TGTGCCAGCAGTTTGGGACAGCTCTACGGGCAGTACTTC; CDR3 protein: CASSLGQLYGQYF; clone size: .; D gene: TRBD1; V gene: TRBV6-5; J gene: TRBJ2-7
CDR3 DNA: TGTGCCAGCAGGGCGGCGGGGGGCACTCAGCCCCAGCATTTT; CDR3 protein: CASRAAGGTQPQHF; clone size: .; D gene: .; V gene: TRBV6-5; J gene: TRBJ1-5
CDR3 DNA: TGTGCCTGGAGTTCTCGCGGGAGGGCGTTCGGGGAGCTGTTTTTT; CDR3 protein: CAWSSRGRAFGELFF; clone size: once; D gene: TRBD2; V gene: TRBV30; J gene: TRBJ2-2
CDR3 DNA: TGCGCCAGCAGCTTGGGTTCGGGGGGCCAGGGCACAGATACGCAGTATTTT; CDR3 protein: CASSLGSGGQGTDTQYF; clone size: .; D gene: .; V gene: TRBV5-1; J gene: TRBJ2-3
CDR3 DNA: TGCGCCAGCGGAACTAGCGGAGCCTACGAGCAGTACTTC; CDR3 protein: CASGTSGAYEQYF; clone size: .; D gene: TRBD2; V gene: TRBV5-1; J gene: TRBJ2-7
CDR3 DNA: TGTGCCATCAGCGGGGACAGGGAAAATGAAGCTTTCTTT; CDR3 protein: CAISGDRENEAFF; clone size: .; D gene: TRBD1; V gene: TRBV10-3; J gene: TRBJ1-1
CDR3 DNA: TGTGCCAGCAGTCAAGCGCCGGGACAGGGTTCCGGGGCCAACGTCCTGACTTTC; CDR3 protein: CASSQAPGQGSGANVLTF; clone size: .; D gene: TRBD1; V gene: TRBV6-1; J gene: TRBJ2-6
CDR3 DNA: TGTGCCAGCAGTGACCTCGGTTTTCGGGAGCTATCGGGAGATACGCAGTATTTT; CDR3 protein: CASSDLGFRELSGDTQYF; clone size: .; D gene: .; V gene: TRBV6-1; J gene: TRBJ2-3
CDR3 DNA: TGTGCCAGCAGTTCCGGGACAGGGAATATCGAGCAGTACTTC; CDR3 protein: CASSSGTGNIEQYF; clone size: .; D gene: TRBD1; V gene: TRBV6-5; J gene: TRBJ2-7
CDR3 DNA: TGTGCCAGCAGTTTAGGCCCTCAAGCGGGTGGAAACACCATATATTTT; CDR3 protein: CASSLGPQAGGNTIYF; clone size: .; D gene: .; V gene: TRBV28; J gene: TRBJ1-3
CDR3 DNA: TGTGCCAGCAGAGACGGGACAACAGCTTTCTTT; CDR3 protein: CASRDGTTAFF; clone size: .; D gene: .; V gene: TRBV7-2; J gene: TRBJ1-1
CDR3 DNA: TGCGCCAGCAGCGGGACTAGCGGGAGTGACCATGAGCAGTTCTTC; CDR3 protein: CASSGTSGSDHEQFF; clone size: .; D gene: TRBD2; V gene: TRBV5-1; J gene: TRBJ2-1
CDR3 DNA: TGTGCCAGCACTGACTACAGGGGCTTAACCTACGAGCAGTACTTC; CDR3 protein: CASTDYRGLTYEQYF; clone size: .; D gene: TRBD1; V gene: TRBV6-5; J gene: TRBJ2-7
CDR3 DNA: TGTGCCAGCAGTCCCTTAGCGGGAGAGAACACCGGGGAGCTGTTTTTT; CDR3 protein: CASSPLAGENTGELFF; clone size: .; D gene: TRBD2; V gene: TRBV27; J gene: TRBJ2-2
CDR3 DNA: TGTGCCAGCAGCCCTCATTTAGCGGGAGGCTACAATGAGCAGTTCTTC; CDR3 protein: CASSPHLAGGYNEQFF; clone size: .; D gene: TRBD2; V gene: TRBV11-2; J gene: TRBJ2-1
CDR3 DNA: TGTGCCAGCAGCTTAACAGGGGCTCAGAGTGAGCAGTTCTTC; CDR3 protein: CASSLTGAQSEQFF; clone size: .; D gene: .; V gene: TRBV7-3; J gene: TRBJ2-1
CDR3 DNA: TGTGCCAGCAGCCCCGGACAGGGCACGCAGATAGCCAAAAACATTCAGTACTTC; CDR3 protein: CASSPGQGTQIAKNIQYF; clone size: .; D gene: TRBD1; V gene: TRBV7-8; J gene: TRBJ2-4
CDR3 DNA: TGTGCCAGCAGCTCACAGGTCCTCTCTGGAAACACCATATATTTT; CDR3 protein: CASSSQVLSGNTIYF; clone size: .; D gene: .; V gene: TRBV7-9; J gene: TRBJ1-3
CDR3 DNA: TGTGCCAGCAGCGTAGAAGTACGGCTCGGAGACAATTCACCCCTCCACTTT; CDR3 protein: CASSVEVRLGDNSPLHF; clone size: .; D gene: .; V gene: TRBV9; J gene: TRBJ1-6
CDR3 DNA: TGCAGTGCTAGAGCCGGGACAGAGCAGTACTTC; CDR3 protein: CSARAGTEQYF; clone size: .; D gene: TRBD1; V gene: TRBV20-1; J gene: TRBJ2-4
CDR3 DNA: TGTGCCAGCACCCGTACCGGGGAGCTGTTTTTT; CDR3 protein: CASTRTGELFF; clone size: few; D gene: .; V gene: TRBV6-1; J gene: TRBJ2-2
CDR3 DNA: TGCGCCAGCAGCCAAGGGACTAGCGGGGGGGTTCGGTACTTC; CDR3 protein: CASSQGTSGGVRYF; clone size: .; D gene: TRBD2; V gene: TRBV4-3; J gene: TRBJ2-7
CDR3 DNA: TGCGCCAGCAGGGTCGGGATTATCACAGATACGCAGTATTTT; CDR3 protein: CASRVGIITDTQYF; clone size: .; D gene: .; V gene: TRBV5-1; J gene: TRBJ2-3
CDR3 DNA: TGTGCCAGCAGCTGGGAGCGTGGCGACGAGCAGTACTTC; CDR3 protein: CASSWERGDEQYF; clone size: .; D gene: .; V gene: TRBV7-6; J gene: TRBJ2-7
CDR3 DNA: TGTGCCAGTAGTGTTGACAGACCCAATCAGCCCCAGCATTTT; CDR3 protein: CASSVDRPNQPQHF; clone size: .; D gene: .; V gene: TRBV19; J gene: TRBJ1-5